The clone carrying this T cell receptor beta chain was counted between two and nine times. One entry per CDR3 protein results from TCRdb running MiXCR on the 5' RACE reads. The top ten clones hold roughly 33% of a sample with about 84,000 distinct CDR3 sequences, about 14% of them seen once. This record comes from a study of T-cell memory formation after mild COVID-19. This CDR3 region has 15 residues. The sequenced sample was PBMCs or a T cell subset sorted from them (not recorded which). The chain joins TRBV21-1 to TRBJ2-7; the D call of TRBD1 is as the table states it, not checked on the DNA. TRBV21-1 is termed a pseudogene. The origin of this receptor is an adult woman who had mild COVID-19 (a few samples of this study predate the infection). Cell type and time point are not known. CDR3: CASSKWQGTPKEQYF. The DNA of the CDR3 is TGTGCCAGCAGCAAATGGCAGGGGACCCCGAAGGAGCAGTACTTC.